The 28 T cell receptor beta chains below all came from one sample that was sequenced in a study of early T cells in non-severe SARS-CoV-2 infection. TCRdb itself ran the 5' RACE reads through MiXCR, one entry per CDR3 protein. Found here are some 30,000 distinct CDR3 sequences, 4.5% to 5% of them singletons; the top ten hold over 6.5%. The sequencing input was whole blood. These receptors were obtained from an adult who was a healthcare worker with PCR-confirmed SARS-CoV-2 infection or an uninfected control (not recorded which).

The CDR3 bases are TGTGCCAGCAGCCACTCAGGCGACAGGGGGCAGAACTATGGCTACACCTTC. Translated: CASSHSGDRGQNYGYTF. J is TRBJ1-2 and V is TRBV6-1; 10 bases match TRBD1. The germline CDR1 and CDR2 sequences are MNHNS and SASEGT. CDR3 length: 17 residues. The J segment lost 2 bases and the V segment lost 6 bases, leaving 12 bases of the junction unmatched.

At least ten counts were recorded for this clonotype. This chain connects TRBV2 to TRBJ2-7; 9 bases match TRBD1. V dropped 8 bases and J dropped 5; count of bases not matched to a gene: 4. Germline values: CDR1 SNHLY, CDR2 FYNNEI. The CDR3 has 12 amino acids. CDR3 bases: TGTGCCAGCGGGACAGGGTTCGACGAGCAGTACTTC. Its translation: CASGTGFDEQYF.

This clonotype was observed many times. The chain carries TRBV11-3 and TRBJ2-3; tentatively, D is TRBD1 (6 bases). The CDR3 has 14 residues. Looked up from germline, CDR1 is SGHNT and CDR2 is YENEEA. V was cut by 4 bases and J by 5 bases, with 13 bases left in between. As DNA, the CDR3 is TGTGCCAGCAGCTCGAGGGGGAAGGGAGATACGCAGTATTTT. Its protein is CASSSRGKGDTQYF.

This clonotype showed up many times. The V gene is TRBV7-2, the J gene TRBJ1-4; TRBD1 matches 8 bases. CDR3 size: 14 residues. Germline V CDR1 and CDR2: SGHTA, FQGNSA. With V trimmed by 3 bases and J by 5 bases, 2 bases remained unmatched. The CDR3 region is CASSFRTGNEKLFF. DNA of the CDR3: TGTGCCAGCAGCTTTCGGACAGGGAATGAAAAACTGTTTTTT.

This clonotype is labeled medium-sized. The genes are TRBV12-3 or TRBV12-4 and TRBJ2-1; weak D call: TRBD2 (5 bases). The CDR3 covers 13 residues. The germline V and J ends were trimmed by 0 bases and 12 bases, with 12 bases remaining between them. This chain's CDR3 is CASSLAEASRQFF. The CDR3 DNA is TGTGCCAGCAGTTTAGCGGAGGCTAGCAGGCAGTTCTTC.

The table lists this clonotype with many counts. V gene TRBV7-2 combines with J gene TRBJ1-6; the D gene is possibly TRBD1 (5 bases). Per the germline V gene, CDR1 is SGHTA and CDR2 is FQGNSA. This CDR3 contains 15 residues. V was shortened by 0 bases and J by 6 bases, with 9 bases between the two germline ends. The CDR3, as DNA: TGTGCCAGCAGCTTAGCGCAAGGGGTTAATTCACCCCTCCACTTT. Its protein product is CASSLAQGVNSPLHF.

V is TRBV19 and J is TRBJ2-3; no definite D call. Germline loops: CDR1 LNHDA, CDR2 SQIVND (reference sequence). The CDR3 is made up of 16 amino acids. Trimming stripped 5 bases from V and 4 bases from J, with 19 bases between. The CDR3 region is CASSRVSRLVADTQYF. Here the CDR3 DNA reads TGTGCCAGTAGTCGGGTTTCGCGGTTAGTCGCAGATACGCAGTATTTT.

There are many counts of this clonotype. The V and J genes are TRBV6-1 and TRBJ2-7; 7 nucleotides agree with TRBD1. CDR1 and CDR2 (germline): MNHNS, SASEGT. The CDR3 runs 14 residues. The ends lost 5 bases at V and 6 bases at J; junction bases unmatched: 10. Here the CDR3 DNA reads TGTGCCAGCAGTCAGACAGGGTCATTCGCCGAGCAGTACTTC. Encoded protein: CASSQTGSFAEQYF.

The CDR3 nucleotides read TGTGCCAGCAGAACCCAGGGGGTCGGTCATGAGCAGTTCTTC. Translating it yields CASRTQGVGHEQFF. The V and J genes are TRBV2 and TRBJ2-1; TRBD1 agrees at 7 bases. V shed 6 bases, J shed 8 bases, and the junction held 10 bases outside the gene matches. The CDR3 is 14 amino acids. Germline V CDR1 and CDR2: SNHLY, FYNNEI.

This clonotype was picked up many times. This rearrangement joins TRBV25-1 to TRBJ2-1; no reliable D call. CDR1 MGHDK and CDR2 SYGVNS come from the germline V gene. This CDR3 comprises 14 residues. Trimming left V 3 bases short and J 0 bases short, with 6 bases between. CDR3: CASSEEISYNEQFF. CDR3 nucleotides: TGTGCCAGCAGTGAGGAGATCTCCTACAATGAGCAGTTCTTC.

This clonotype was counted ten times or more. The chain links TRBV7-9 to TRBJ1-1, with D possibly TRBD1 on 6 matching bases. Germline assignment: CDR1 SEHNR and CDR2 FQNEAQ (reference sequence). This CDR3 comprises 12 residues. Trimming removed 4 bases at V and 3 bases at J, with 6 bases between. This CDR3 reads CASSYRDTEAFF. Written as DNA, the CDR3 is TGTGCCAGCAGCTACAGGGACACTGAAGCTTTCTTT. The variable domain in full, completed from reference TRBV7-9 and TRBJ1-1, reads DTGVSQNPRHKITKRGQNVTFRCDPISEHNRLYWYRQTLGQGPEFLTYFQNEAQLEKSRLLSDRFSAERPKGSFSTLEIQRTEQGDSAMYLCASSYRDTEAFFGQGTRLTVV.

This clonotype was observed a handful of times. The chain couples TRBV29-1 to TRBJ2-7, with 12 nucleotides matching TRBD1. V gave up 4 bases and J gave up 1 base; unmatched junction bases: 11. There are 17 residues in the CDR3. CDR1 and CDR2 from the germline V gene are SQVTM and ANQGSEA. The chain's CDR3 is CSVATGDRGRSSYEQYF. DNA for the CDR3: TGCAGCGTTGCCACCGGGGACAGGGGGCGTTCATCCTACGAGCAGTACTTC.

The chain is built from TRBV20-1 and TRBJ1-5; D gene ambiguous. Germline CDR1 and CDR2: DFQATT and SNEGSKA (reference sequence). This CDR3 is built from 15 residues. The germline V and J ends were trimmed by 3 bases and 1 base, with 13 bases remaining between them. The CDR3, as DNA: TGCAGTGCTAGGTATCATGGCACCAGCAATCAGCCCCAGCATTTT. This encodes CSARYHGTSNQPQHF.

This clonotype was detected ten times or more. The chain carries TRBV28 and TRBJ1-2; D is perhaps TRBD1 (6 bases). Germline CDR1 and CDR2: MDHEN and SYDVKM. Trimming stripped 2 bases from V and 1 base from J, with 17 bases between. The CDR3 has 17 amino acids. CDR3 sequence reads: CASSLGQLGTFNYGYTF. CDR3 bases: TGTGCCAGCAGTTTAGGACAGCTCGGGACCTTTAACTATGGCTACACCTTC.

This clonotype has ten or more counts. The chain joins TRBV4-3 to TRBJ2-3; 11 bases match TRBD2. After removal of 1 base from V and 4 bases from J, the junction contained 7 bases not matched to a gene. In germline, CDR1 is LGHNA, CDR2 YSLEER. This CDR3 spans 17 amino acids. The CDR3 DNA is TGCGCCAGCAGCCAAGCCGTGTCTAGCGGGGGGTCAGATACGCAGTATTTT. Protein: CASSQAVSSGGSDTQYF.

In this sample, this clonotype turned up many times. The rearrangement uses TRBV5-1 and TRBJ1-4; D gene unclear. The CDR3 has 16 residues. CDR1 and CDR2 (germline): SGHRS, YFSETQ. Trimming removed 1 base from V and 0 bases from J, with 10 bases in between. The CDR3 loop is CASSLWGFATNEKLFF. The CDR3 DNA reads TGCGCCAGCAGCTTGTGGGGTTTTGCAACTAATGAAAAACTGTTTTTT.

The chain recombines TRBV2 with TRBJ2-7, with D perhaps matching TRBD1 or TRBD2 (6 bases each). Germline V lookup: CDR1 SNHLY, CDR2 FYNNEI. The CDR3 has 15 residues. Between the trimmed V and J ends, which lost 4 bases and 2 bases, there was a span of 15 bases. CDR3 in amino acids: CASSVSPGGAYEQYF. The DNA of the CDR3 is TGTGCCAGCAGTGTGTCTCCCGGGGGCGCCTACGAGCAGTACTTC.

This clonotype has only a few counts. CDR3: CASSPGRNTGELFF. The CDR3 DNA follows: TGTGCCAGCTCACCCGGAAGGAACACCGGGGAGCTGTTTTTT. The V gene is TRBV18, the J gene TRBJ2-2; D unresolved. CDR3 size: 14 residues. Trimming removed 3 bases at V and 1 base at J, with 6 bases between. Germline V gives CDR1 KGHSH, CDR2 LQKENI.

This chain connects TRBV10-3 to TRBJ2-7; D uncertain. The V end lost 6 bases, the J end lost 1 base, and 10 bases lay between the germline ends. Germline CDR1 is ENHRY and CDR2 is SYGVKD. The CDR3 spans 13 residues. The CDR3 reads CAISSQMSYEQYF. The CDR3 DNA follows: TGTGCCATCAGCAGCCAAATGTCCTACGAGCAGTACTTC.

This clonotype was observed a few times. The V and J genes are TRBV28 and TRBJ2-3; the D is unclear. The V gene lost 1 base and the J gene lost 3 bases, with 14 bases spanning the gap. Germline CDR1 MDHEN, CDR2 SYDVKM. CDR3 size: 16 residues. CDR3 sequence reads: CASSLSWAARTDTQYF. The DNA of the CDR3 is TGTGCCAGCAGTTTATCGTGGGCGGCCAGAACAGATACGCAGTATTTT.

This clonotype was seen a few times. V usage is TRBV28 and J usage is TRBJ1-6; TRBD1 matches at 9 bases. Germline V lookup: CDR1 MDHEN, CDR2 SYDVKM. The ends lost 5 bases at V and 10 bases at J; junction bases unmatched: 6. There are 14 residues in the CDR3. The CDR3 sequence is CASSLRDRDSPLHF. The CDR3 DNA reads as TGTGCCAGCAGTCTCCGGGACAGGGACTCACCCCTCCACTTT.

By frequency in the sample, this clonotype is medium-sized. The rearrangement links TRBV20-1 to TRBJ1-5, with D perhaps matching TRBD1 (6 bases). Trimming removed 1 base from V and 2 bases from J, with 15 bases in between. This CDR3 has 16 amino acids. Germline V lookup: CDR1 DFQATT, CDR2 SNEGSKA (reference sequence). The CDR3, as DNA: TGCAGTGCTAGAGCCGGGGAACAGGGCCGCAATCAGCCCCAGCATTTT. This codes for CSARAGEQGRNQPQHF.

This clonotype was observed many times. The chain couples TRBV6-6 to TRBJ2-2; D is possibly TRBD1 or TRBD2 (5 bases each). V lost 4 bases and J lost 9, with 15 bases in between. The CDR3 covers 14 residues. Germline V lookup: CDR1 MNHNY, CDR2 SVGAGI (reference sequence). DNA for the CDR3: TGTGCCAGCAGTTCCGGGACCGGGTGGTGGGAGCTGTTTTTT. The encoded protein is CASSSGTGWWELFF.

This clonotype showed up many times. The rearrangement links TRBV18 to TRBJ1-3; 10 nucleotides align to TRBD1. CDR3 length: 15 residues. CDR1 and CDR2 from the germline V gene are KGHSH and LQKENI. J gave up 2 bases and V 5 bases, and 3 bases lay outside the gene matches. This CDR3 reads CASSTDRGPGNTIYF. The CDR3 bases are TGTGCCAGCTCAACCGACAGGGGGCCTGGAAACACCATATATTTT.

In its sample, this clonotype was seen many times. This chain connects TRBV11-2 to TRBJ2-2, with D possibly TRBD1 on 6 matching bases. This CDR3 region has 16 residues. In germline, CDR1 is SGHAT, CDR2 FQNNGV. V lost 5 bases and J 0 bases, leaving 13 bases between the germline ends. CDR3 DNA sequence: TGTGCCAGCAGCCCATCGAACAGGGCGAACACCGGGGAGCTGTTTTTT. It yields the protein CASSPSNRANTGELFF.

This clonotype was picked up many times. In nucleotides, the CDR3 is TGTGCCAGCACCCCGACAGGTTCTAACTATGGCTACACCTTC. Protein: CASTPTGSNYGYTF. The V and J genes are TRBV12-3 or TRBV12-4 and TRBJ1-2, with D perhaps TRBD1 (6 bases). Trimming took 7 bases from V and 0 from J, leaving 12 bases between them. The CDR3 totals 14 residues.

This clonotype has just a few counts. The V and J genes are TRBV7-9 and TRBJ2-7; unclear D gene. The CDR3 is 14 residues long. Germline V gene lookup returns CDR1 SEHNR and CDR2 FQNEAQ (reference sequence). With 1 base removed from V and 2 bases from J, the gap between germline ends came to 9 bases. This chain's CDR3 is CASSLVPPTYEQYF. Written as DNA, the CDR3 is TGTGCCAGCAGCTTAGTACCCCCTACCTACGAGCAGTACTTC.

The chain employs TRBV5-1 and TRBJ1-3, with D perhaps TRBD1 (6 bases). V gave up 1 base and J gave up 4 bases, with 6 bases separating them. CDR1 and CDR2 (germline): SGHRS, YFSETQ. The CDR3 sequence is 13 residues long. CDR3 protein: CASSLTGGNTIYF. CDR3 in DNA: TGCGCCAGCAGCTTGACAGGGGGAAACACCATATATTTT.